Shown below are 21 T cell receptor beta chains from a single sample sequenced in a study of shared clonotypes between healthy human individuals. Naive CD8 cells lacked CD45RO and underwent positive selection for CCR7, leaving out terminally differentiated effector memory CD45RA+ cells. The assay was immunoSEQ multiplex PCR, and TCRdb's table has in-frame clones only and misses some. The sample lists about 2.1 million clones, just over 90% occurring once. The specimen sequenced was naive CD8+ T cells from PBMCs. Receptor source: a man younger than 30 in good health. Some clones in this sample may be carry-over from other donors' samples.

This rearrangement joins TRBV11-3 to TRBJ2-7; 12 bases align to TRBD1. Per the germline V gene, CDR1 is SGHNT and CDR2 is YENEEA. The CDR3 runs to 16 residues. The junction had 12 bases not matched to a gene; V was cut back by 5 bases and J by 7 bases. In DNA, the CDR3 is TGTGCCAGCAGCCCTGGAGCGGGACAGGGGGCTGAAGAGCAGTACTTC. Translated, it gives CASSPGAGQGAEEQYF.

The rearrangement links TRBV5-1 to TRBJ2-1; no reliable D call. Trimming pared 3 bases from V and 7 bases from J, leaving 20 bases between. Germline V gene lookup returns CDR1 SGHRS and CDR2 YFSETQ. The CDR3 totals 16 residues. The CDR3: CASSWLFGRFANEQFF. For the CDR3, the DNA is TGCGCCAGCAGCTGGCTCTTCGGGCGTTTCGCGAATGAGCAGTTCTTC. The whole variable domain, remainder taken from reference TRBV5-1 and TRBJ2-1, is KAGVTQTPRYLIKTRGQQVTLSCSPISGHRSVSWYQQTPGQGLQFLFEYFSETQRNKGNFPGRFSGRQFSNSRSEMNVSTLELGDSALYLCASSWLFGRFANEQFFGPGTRLTVL.

The chain combines TRBV19 with TRBJ2-5, with D maybe TRBD1 (5 bases). The V gene lost 6 bases and the J gene lost 1 base, with 15 bases spanning the gap. Per germline, CDR1 LNHDA and CDR2 SQIVND (reference sequence). The CDR3 is 15 residues long. The chain's CDR3 is CASSPRERTQETQYF. The CDR3 nucleotides read TGTGCCAGTAGCCCCAGGGAAAGGACCCAAGAGACCCAGTACTTC.

This chain joins TRBV27 and TRBJ2-3; no firm D call. Germline CDR1 MNHEY, CDR2 SMNVEV (reference sequence). This CDR3 contains 14 residues. V was shortened by 4 bases and J by 2 bases, with 10 bases between the two germline ends. The CDR3 DNA reads TGTGCCAGCAGTTGGATACGAAACACAGATACGCAGTATTTT. It yields the protein CASSWIRNTDTQYF.

The chain couples TRBV28 to TRBJ1-4, with 7 bases that match TRBD1. The V gene's germline CDR1 is MDHEN and CDR2 SYDVKM. V lost 6 bases and J lost 0; bases outside the gene matches: 4. This CDR3 comprises 15 residues. Here the CDR3 DNA reads TGTGCCAGCAGCCGGGACAGTGCAACTAATGAAAAACTGTTTTTT. Encoded protein: CASSRDSATNEKLFF.

The chain links TRBV27 to TRBJ2-5, with 12 bases matching TRBD2. Losses at the gene ends were 4 bases for V and 6 bases for J; bases not matched to a gene: 6. In germline, CDR1 is MNHEY, CDR2 SMNVEV (reference sequence). The CDR3 has 15 residues. CDR3 in amino acids: CASSSRTSGVQTQYF. DNA of the CDR3: TGTGCCAGCAGTTCCCGGACTAGCGGGGTCCAGACCCAGTACTTC.

The chain uses TRBV28 and TRBJ1-2; D possibly corresponds to TRBD1 (5 bases). Trimming took 2 bases from V and 4 from J, leaving 14 bases between them. CDR1 and CDR2 (germline): MDHEN, SYDVKM. CDR3 length equals 15 residues. The CDR3 here is CASSLDPGPIYGYTF. The CDR3 DNA follows: TGTGCCAGCAGTTTAGATCCGGGACCTATCTATGGCTACACCTTC.

The V and J genes are TRBV28 and TRBJ2-3; D might be TRBD1 or TRBD2, each matching 6 bases. The V gene's germline CDR1 is MDHEN and CDR2 SYDVKM. This CDR3 is 14 amino acids long. Trimming pared 8 bases from V and 4 bases from J, leaving 16 bases between. CDR3 residues: CASGTGTPPDTQYF. The CDR3 bases are TGTGCCAGCGGAACAGGGACTCCGCCAGATACGCAGTATTTT.

This chain joins TRBV19 and TRBJ2-7, with D perhaps being TRBD1 or TRBD2 (6 bases each). This CDR3 has 16 amino acids. Trimming left V 3 bases short and J 4 bases short, with 19 bases between. From germline, CDR1 is LNHDA and CDR2 SQIVND (reference sequence). The chain's CDR3 is CASSMRYGGFSYEQYF. The CDR3, as DNA: TGTGCCAGTAGTATGAGGTACGGGGGCTTCTCGTACGAGCAGTACTTC.

The V gene is TRBV28, the J gene TRBJ2-7, with D tentatively TRBD2 (6 bases). V was clipped by 10 bases and J by 0 bases, with 19 bases between them. Germline assignment: CDR1 MDHEN and CDR2 SYDVKM. CDR3 size: 15 residues. CDR3 loop: CAISPELGSSYEQYF. The CDR3 nucleotides are TGTGCCATCTCACCCGAACTCGGGAGCTCCTACGAGCAGTACTTC.

The gene calls are TRBV19 and TRBJ2-7; 9 nucleotides match TRBD2. This CDR3 is built from 14 residues. Germline CDR1 is LNHDA and CDR2 is SQIVND (reference sequence). Trimming took 5 bases from V and 2 from J; bases not matched to a gene: 4. The chain's CDR3 is CASSHSGSPYEQYF. In DNA form, the CDR3 reads TGTGCCAGTAGTCATAGCGGGAGTCCCTACGAGCAGTACTTC.

This clone was recorded only once. The chain has TRBV28 and TRBJ2-3; D ambiguous. This CDR3 spans 14 amino acids. Trimming removed 2 bases from V and 7 bases from J, with 13 bases in between. Germline values: CDR1 MDHEN, CDR2 SYDVKM. CDR3 DNA sequence: TGTGCCAGCAGTTTAAAGGTAGTAGGATATACGCAGTATTTT. Translation gives CASSLKVVGYTQYF.

V gene TRBV15 combines with J gene TRBJ1-5; D gene unclear. The CDR3 covers 15 residues. CDR1 is LNHNV and CDR2 is YYDKDF in the germline V gene (reference sequence). With 0 bases removed from V and 4 bases from J, the gap between germline ends came to 10 bases. CDR3: CATSRETGPNQPQHF. CDR3 coding DNA: TGTGCCACCAGCAGAGAAACTGGGCCGAATCAGCCCCAGCATTTT.

The chain has TRBV27 and TRBJ2-3, with 9 bases that match TRBD2. Trimming at V came to 8 bases and at J to 2 bases, leaving 8 bases not matched to a gene. Germline-derived CDR1 and CDR2 are MNHEY and SMNVEV (reference sequence). The CDR3 runs 15 residues. CDR3 coding DNA: TGTGCCAGCGGGGAGGGCGGGAGGGCCACAGATACGCAGTATTTT. Translated, it gives CASGEGGRATDTQYF.

The V gene is TRBV6-5, the J gene TRBJ1-2; 8 bases match TRBD1. V lost 5 bases, J lost 5 bases, and 7 bases stayed unmatched. CDR3 length: 14 residues. Germline values: CDR1 MNHEY, CDR2 SVGAGI. This chain's CDR3 is CASSQDRESYGYTF. The CDR3 region has the DNA TGTGCCAGCAGTCAGGACAGGGAGTCGTATGGCTACACCTTC.

This chain uses TRBV18 with TRBJ2-2; 9 bases map to TRBD1. CDR1 and CDR2 from the germline V gene are KGHSH and LQKENI. There are 16 residues in the CDR3. The J segment lost 4 bases and the V segment lost 4 bases, leaving 7 bases of the junction unmatched. CDR3: CASSLYRGLGTGELFF. The CDR3 nucleotides read TGTGCCAGCTCACTATACAGGGGGCTGGGCACCGGGGAGCTGTTTTTT. Looking up the rest from reference TRBV18 and TRBJ2-2 gives the full variable domain: NAGVMQNPRHLVRRRGQEARLRCSPMKGHSHVYWYRQLPEEGLKFMVYLQKENIIDESGMPKERFSAEFPKEGPSILRIQQVVRGDSAAYFCASSLYRGLGTGELFFGEGSRLTVL.

The chain recombines TRBV6-5 with TRBJ2-3, with 11 bases that match TRBD2. Losses at the gene ends were 6 bases for V and 4 bases for J; bases not matched to a gene: 6. The CDR3 contains 15 residues. Germline V gene sequence: CDR1 MNHEY, CDR2 SVGAGI. DNA for the CDR3: TGTGCCAGCAGCCTGGTAGCGGGAGGGGCAGATACGCAGTATTTT. This sequence encodes CASSLVAGGADTQYF.

V and J are TRBV13 and TRBJ2-1, with 9 nucleotides matching TRBD2. The CDR3 length is 15 residues. With 4 bases clipped from V and 5 bases from J, the junction kept 6 bases outside the gene matches. CDR1 and CDR2 from the germline V gene are PRHDT and FYEKMQ (reference sequence). CDR3 amino acids: CASSSRLAVDNEQFF. CDR3 DNA: TGTGCCAGCAGCTCGCGACTAGCGGTCGACAATGAGCAGTTCTTC.

This clone was picked up a small number of times. The chain links TRBV28 to TRBJ1-4; 7 bases are a match to TRBD1. V dropped 10 bases and J dropped 8; count of bases not matched to a gene: 10. This CDR3 region has 13 residues. Per the germline V gene, CDR1 is MDHEN and CDR2 is SYDVKM. CDR3 amino acids: CATLNRGDEKLFF. In nucleotides, the CDR3 is TGTGCCACTTTAAACAGGGGAGACGAAAAACTGTTTTTT.

This chain links TRBV27 with TRBJ1-4; D gene unclear. Germline V gene lookup returns CDR1 MNHEY and CDR2 SMNVEV (reference sequence). The CDR3 length is 13 residues. V was clipped by 0 bases and J by 6 bases, with 5 bases between them. In DNA, the CDR3 is TGTGCCAGCAGTTTATCGGAAGATGAAAAACTGTTTTTT. This translates into CASSLSEDEKLFF.

The rearrangement links TRBV9 to TRBJ2-1; no clear D. Deletions cut 7 bases from V and 8 bases from J, with 7 bases between. Germline V gives CDR1 SGDLS, CDR2 YYNGEE. The length of the CDR3 is 10 residues. In nucleotides, the CDR3 is TGTGCCAGCGGGTCGGATGAGCAGTTCTTC. Protein product: CASGSDEQFF.